Below are 13 T cell receptor beta chains sequenced from a single sample in a study of T cells after yellow fever vaccination (dated by TCRdb to 2018 to 2020). The receptor library was made with 5' RACE. The sequencer listed for this sample is Illumina NovaSeq 6000. TCRdb itself trimmed the public reads at Q25 with fastp, ran MiXCR and retained productive beta chains. Merged by CDR3 protein, the rows form single entries marked with the most common genes and DNA. Within this sample are approximately 160,000 distinct CDR3 sequences, with about a tenth of them counted one time only. The ten largest make up roughly a third of the sample. Reading the label with the study, this specimen's treatment or condition is: live attenuated yellow fever vaccine strain. The sample here was CD8+ T cells sorted from PBMCs, taken 45 days after the yellow fever booster vaccination. These receptors all come from a young man who received the YFV17D yellow fever vaccine.

The V and J genes are TRBV3-1 and TRBJ1-4; tentative D call: TRBD1 (6 bases). The CDR3 runs to 16 residues. Trimming removed 1 base from V and 7 bases from J, with 16 bases in between. Germline V gene sequence: CDR1 LGHDT, CDR2 YNNKEL (reference sequence). Here the CDR3 reads CASSQAQGWLFEKLFF. Written as DNA, the CDR3 is TGTGCCAGCAGCCAAGCACAGGGATGGCTTTTTGAAAAACTGTTTTTT. The complete variable domain, with remaining parts taken from reference TRBV3-1 and TRBJ1-4, reads DTAVSQTPKYLVTQMGNDKSIKCEQNLGHDTMYWYKQDSKKFLKIMFSYNNKELIINETVPNRFSPKSPDKAHLNLHINSLELGDSAVYFCASSQAQGWLFEKLFFGSGTQLSVL.

This clonotype showed up many times. The rearrangement uses TRBV4-1 and TRBJ2-3; no definite D call. Germline lookup yields CDR1 MGHRA and CDR2 YSYEKL. This CDR3 is built from 16 residues. Trimming removed 0 bases at V and 2 bases at J, with 12 bases between. The CDR3 DNA reads TGCGCCAGCAGCCAAGATGCGGATAGACCCACAGATACGCAGTATTTT. Its protein product is CASSQDADRPTDTQYF.

This sequence joins TRBV5-1 and TRBJ2-7, with D hard to call. V was shortened by 3 bases and J by 0 bases, with 10 bases between the two germline ends. Germline loops: CDR1 SGHRS, CDR2 YFSETQ. This CDR3 comprises 14 residues. The CDR3 region is CASSYRTGSYEQYV. CDR3 bases: TGCGCCAGCAGCTATAGGACGGGCTCCTACGAGCAGTACGTC.

This clonotype has only a few counts. This chain uses TRBV12-3 or TRBV12-4 with TRBJ2-7; TRBD2 might be the D (6 bases). V was shortened by 3 bases and J by 2 bases, with 14 bases between the two germline ends. CDR3 length equals 15 residues. In DNA, the CDR3 is TGTGCCAGCAGTTTTGCCGGGACTCTTACCTACGAGCAGTACTTC. Its protein is CASSFAGTLTYEQYF.

This clonotype was counted a few times. This rearrangement joins TRBV5-1 to TRBJ2-1, with 11 nucleotides matching TRBD1. Germline CDR1 is SGHRS and CDR2 is YFSETQ. This CDR3 region has 15 residues. V lost 6 bases, J lost 4 bases, and 6 bases stayed unmatched. The CDR3 reads CASIQGTGGYNEQFF. The CDR3 bases are TGCGCCAGCATCCAGGGGACAGGGGGTTACAATGAGCAGTTCTTC.

There are many counts of this clonotype. V and J are TRBV4-1 and TRBJ2-1, with 10 nucleotides matching TRBD1. Germline V gene lookup returns CDR1 MGHRA and CDR2 YSYEKL. The CDR3 contains 15 residues. J was trimmed by 5 bases and V by 4 bases; bases with no gene match: 5. The CDR3 nucleotides are TGCGCCAGCAGCCTCGGGACAGGGGCCGACAATGAGCAGTTCTTC. Translating gives CASSLGTGADNEQFF.

The sample holds many counts of this clonotype. The rearrangement uses TRBV4-2 and TRBJ2-5; 7 bases match TRBD2. Germline CDR1 is LGHNA and CDR2 is YNFKEQ. This CDR3 comprises 17 residues. V shed 0 bases and J 10 bases; nucleotides not matched to a gene: 17. The DNA for the CDR3 is TGTGCCAGCAGCCAAGATTTTGGCGGGGGTCCCCGGGGGAGCCAGTACTTC. Its translation: CASSQDFGGGPRGSQYF.

In its sample, this clonotype was seen a few times. V and J are TRBV20-1 and TRBJ2-3, with 7 bases lining up with TRBD2. J was trimmed by 4 bases and V by 6 bases; bases with no gene match: 13. The germline gives CDR1 DFQATT, CDR2 SNEGSKA (reference sequence). The CDR3 extends over 15 amino acids. The CDR3 nucleotides are TGCAGTGCCTCAAGCCGGGGGGTCCTTCCAGATACGCAGTATTTT. This sequence encodes CSASSRGVLPDTQYF.

On this clonotype: An end of the junction differs from the germline gene, which may be a read error. The V gene is TRBV20-1, the J gene TRBJ2-7; TRBD2 is a possible D gene (5 bases). In germline, CDR1 is DFQATT, CDR2 SNEGSKA (reference sequence). This CDR3 has 15 residues. The CDR3 region is CNASLDGTESYEQYF. CDR3 nucleotide sequence: TGCAATGCTAGCCTCGACGGAACCGAATCCTACGAGCAGTACTTC.

The J gene is TRBJ1-1, the V gene TRBV7-6, with no clear D. The CDR3 extends over 13 amino acids. CDR1 is SGHVS, CDR2 FNYEAQ, per germline. The V end lost 1 base, the J end lost 6 bases, and 9 bases lay between the germline ends. CDR3 region: CASSLGEGAEAFF. As DNA, the CDR3 is TGTGCCAGCAGCTTAGGGGAGGGCGCTGAAGCTTTCTTT.

The sample holds a few counts of this clonotype. The chain couples TRBV27 to TRBJ1-5; D call uncertain. Germline loops: CDR1 MNHEY, CDR2 SMNVEV (reference sequence). V lost 0 bases to trimming and J lost 2 bases, with 5 bases between them. The CDR3 sequence is 14 residues long. CDR3 amino acids: CASSLSSGNQPQHF. The DNA for the CDR3 is TGTGCCAGCAGTTTATCGTCAGGCAATCAGCCCCAGCATTTT.

The rearrangement joins TRBV6-2 or TRBV6-3 to TRBJ2-7; TRBD2 aligns across 8 bases. J lost 3 bases, V lost 5 bases, and 3 bases had no gene match. Germline V gives CDR1 MNHEY, CDR2 SVGEGT. The length of the CDR3 is 13 residues. CDR3 protein: CASSPGGYYEQYF. In nucleotides, the CDR3 is TGTGCCAGCAGTCCGGGAGGGTACTACGAGCAGTACTTC.

The V call is TRBV12-5, the J call TRBJ2-1, with D perhaps given as TRBD1 or TRBD2 (6 bases each). CDR1 and CDR2 from the germline V gene are LGHNT and FRNRAP. Trimming pared 0 bases from V and 2 bases from J, leaving 8 bases between. The CDR3 runs to 15 residues. The CDR3 region is CASGLVGGPYNEQFF. The CDR3 nucleotides are TGTGCTAGTGGTTTGGTAGGGGGGCCCTACAATGAGCAGTTCTTC.